The present T cell receptor beta chain was sequenced within a study of a mutant IDH1 vaccine in newly diagnosed glioma. A note on this clone: The target antigen is unknown.

The CDR3 contains 14 residues. Per germline, CDR1 LNHDA and CDR2 SQIVND (reference sequence). V gave up 4 bases and J gave up 8 bases; unmatched junction bases: 9. The time point: week 5, during vaccination. Each dose of the vaccine consisted of 300 ug of mutant IDH1 20-mer peptide, with topical imiquimod. Using immunoSEQ multiplex PCR, the repertoire was profiled, and TCRdb retains in-frame clones only, with some absent. Of about 36,000 clones listed, more than 80% are singletons. The chain couples TRBV19 to TRBJ1-2; TRBD1 matches at 8 bases. This receptor was identified in a man aged 50 or older with glioma. This material consisted of PBMCs, taken from a glioma patient whose treatment included an IDH1 peptide vaccine. CDR3 amino acids: CASSTGQGIGGYTF. The CDR3 DNA follows: TGTGCCAGTAGTACCGGACAGGGAATCGGAGGCTACACCTTC. The whole variable domain, filled in from reference TRBV19 and TRBJ1-2, reads DGGITQSPKYLFRKEGQNVTLSCEQNLNHDAMYWYRQDPGQGLRLIYYSQIVNDFQKGDIAEGYSVSREKKESFPLTVTSAQKNPTAFYLCASSTGQGIGGYTFGSGTRLTVV.